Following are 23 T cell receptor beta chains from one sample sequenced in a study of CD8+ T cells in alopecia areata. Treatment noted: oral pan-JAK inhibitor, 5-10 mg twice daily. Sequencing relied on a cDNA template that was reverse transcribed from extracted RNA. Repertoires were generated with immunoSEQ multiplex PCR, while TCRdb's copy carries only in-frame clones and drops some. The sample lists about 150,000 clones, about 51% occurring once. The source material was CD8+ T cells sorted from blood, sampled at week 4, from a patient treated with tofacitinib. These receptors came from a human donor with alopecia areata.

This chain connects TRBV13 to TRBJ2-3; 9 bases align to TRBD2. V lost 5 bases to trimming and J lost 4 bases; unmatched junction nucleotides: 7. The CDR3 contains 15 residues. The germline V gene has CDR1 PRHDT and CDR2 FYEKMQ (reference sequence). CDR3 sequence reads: CASSPRSGGADTQYF. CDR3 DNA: TGTGCCAGCAGCCCCCGTAGCGGGGGTGCAGATACGCAGTATTTT.

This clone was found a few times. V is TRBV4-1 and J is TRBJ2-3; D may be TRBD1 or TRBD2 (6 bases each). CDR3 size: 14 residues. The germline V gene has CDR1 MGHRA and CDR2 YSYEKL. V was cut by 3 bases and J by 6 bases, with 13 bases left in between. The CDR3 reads CASSQLGGPDTQYF. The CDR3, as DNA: TGCGCCAGCAGCCAGTTGGGGGGCCCCGATACGCAGTATTTT.

This chain's CDR3 is CASSHTHEQFF. The CDR3 nucleotides read TGTGCCAGCAGCCATACACATGAGCAGTTCTTC. V and J are TRBV5-4 and TRBJ2-1; D is ambiguous. V lost 4 bases and J lost 8, with 7 bases in between. The length of the CDR3 is 11 residues. The germline CDR1 and CDR2 sequences are SGHNT and YYREEE (reference sequence).

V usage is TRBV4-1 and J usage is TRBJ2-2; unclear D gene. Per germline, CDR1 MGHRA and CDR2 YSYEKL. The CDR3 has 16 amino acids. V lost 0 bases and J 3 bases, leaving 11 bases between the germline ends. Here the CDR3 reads CASSQEREIYTGELFF. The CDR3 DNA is TGCGCCAGCAGCCAAGAAAGGGAAATATACACCGGGGAGCTGTTTTTT.

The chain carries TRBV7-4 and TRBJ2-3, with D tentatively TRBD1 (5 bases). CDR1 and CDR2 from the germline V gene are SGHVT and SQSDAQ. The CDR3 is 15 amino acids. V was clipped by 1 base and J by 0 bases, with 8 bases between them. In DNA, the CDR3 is TGTGCCAGCAGCTTAGGCAGGGCTAGCACAGATACGCAGTATTTT. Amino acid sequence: CASSLGRASTDTQYF.

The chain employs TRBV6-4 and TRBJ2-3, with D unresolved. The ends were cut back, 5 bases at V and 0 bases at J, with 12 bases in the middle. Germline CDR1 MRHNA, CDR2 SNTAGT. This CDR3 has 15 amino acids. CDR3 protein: CASSLQTASTDTQYF. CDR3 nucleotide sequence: TGTGCCAGCAGTCTACAGACCGCTAGCACAGATACGCAGTATTTT.

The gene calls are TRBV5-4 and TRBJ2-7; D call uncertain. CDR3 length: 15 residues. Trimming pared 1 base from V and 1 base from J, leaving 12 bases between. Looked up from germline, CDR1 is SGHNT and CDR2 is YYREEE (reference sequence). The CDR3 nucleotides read TGTGCCAGCAGCTTGCCAGTCAGACGTTCCTACGAGCAGTACTTC. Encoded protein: CASSLPVRRSYEQYF.

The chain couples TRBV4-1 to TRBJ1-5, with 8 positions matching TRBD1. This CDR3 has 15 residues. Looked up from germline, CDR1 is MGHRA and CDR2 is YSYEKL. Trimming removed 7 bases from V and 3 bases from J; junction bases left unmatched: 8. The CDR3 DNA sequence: TGCGCCAGCAACCTTGGGACAGGTTACAATCAGCCCCAGCATTTT. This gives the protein CASNLGTGYNQPQHF.

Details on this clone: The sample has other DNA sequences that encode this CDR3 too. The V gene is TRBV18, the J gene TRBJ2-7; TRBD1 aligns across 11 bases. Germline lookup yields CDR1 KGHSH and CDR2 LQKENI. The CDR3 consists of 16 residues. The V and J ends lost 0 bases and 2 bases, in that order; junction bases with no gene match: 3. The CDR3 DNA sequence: TGTGCCAGCTCACCACCCCCGGGACAGGGGGCCTACGAGCAGTACTTC. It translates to CASSPPPGQGAYEQYF.

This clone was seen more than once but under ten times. CDR3 residues: CASSLNPLAGPTYEQYF. In DNA form, the CDR3 reads TGTGCCAGCAGCTTAAACCCACTAGCGGGGCCAACCTACGAGCAGTACTTC. The rearrangement joins TRBV7-6 to TRBJ2-7, with 10 bases matching TRBD2. This CDR3 spans 17 amino acids. The V and J ends lost 2 bases and 2 bases, in that order; junction bases with no gene match: 9. The V gene's germline CDR1 is SGHVS and CDR2 FNYEAQ.

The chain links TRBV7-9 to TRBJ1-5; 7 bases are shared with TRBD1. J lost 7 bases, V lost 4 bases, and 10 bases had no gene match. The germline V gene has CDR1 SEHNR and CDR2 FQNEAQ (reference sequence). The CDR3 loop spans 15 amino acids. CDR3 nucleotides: TGTGCCAGCAGCTCGGGACAGTCAAGGGACCAGCCCCAGCATTTT. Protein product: CASSSGQSRDQPQHF.

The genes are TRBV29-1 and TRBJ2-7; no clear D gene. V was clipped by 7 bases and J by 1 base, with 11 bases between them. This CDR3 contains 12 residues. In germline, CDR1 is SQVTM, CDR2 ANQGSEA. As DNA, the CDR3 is TGCAGCGCAGAGACAAGATCCTACGAGCAGTACTTC. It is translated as CSAETRSYEQYF.

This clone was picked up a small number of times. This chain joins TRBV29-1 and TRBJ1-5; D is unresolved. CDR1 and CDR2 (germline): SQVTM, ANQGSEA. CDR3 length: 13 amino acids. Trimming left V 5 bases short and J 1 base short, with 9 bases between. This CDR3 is CSVHDGSNQPQHF. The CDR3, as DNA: TGCAGCGTTCACGACGGCAGCAATCAGCCCCAGCATTTT.

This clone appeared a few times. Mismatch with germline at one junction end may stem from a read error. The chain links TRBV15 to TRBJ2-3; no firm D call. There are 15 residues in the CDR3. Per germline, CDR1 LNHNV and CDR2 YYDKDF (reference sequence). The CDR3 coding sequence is TGTGCCACCAGCAGAGATCGCCTACGCACGGATACGCAGTATTTT. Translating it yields CATSRDRLRTDTQYF.

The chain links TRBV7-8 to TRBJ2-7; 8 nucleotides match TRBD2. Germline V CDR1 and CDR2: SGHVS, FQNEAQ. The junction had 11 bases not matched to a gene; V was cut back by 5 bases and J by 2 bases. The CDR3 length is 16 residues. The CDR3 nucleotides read TGTGCCAGCAGCGGAAAGGAGGGACTAGGGGCCTACGAGCAGTACTTC. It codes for CASSGKEGLGAYEQYF.

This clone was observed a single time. The CDR3 region is CASSPRTDGNTIYF. The CDR3 nucleotides are TGTGCCAGCTCACCTCGGACAGATGGAAACACCATATATTTT. The chain joins TRBV18 to TRBJ1-3; the D gene is possibly TRBD1 (6 bases). V lost 3 bases and J 3 bases, leaving 9 bases between the germline ends. The CDR3 spans 14 residues. The germline gives CDR1 KGHSH, CDR2 LQKENI.

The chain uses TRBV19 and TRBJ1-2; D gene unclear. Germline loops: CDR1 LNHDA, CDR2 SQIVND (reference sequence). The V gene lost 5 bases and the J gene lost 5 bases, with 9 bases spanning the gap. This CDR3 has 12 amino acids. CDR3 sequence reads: CASSDDGYGYTF. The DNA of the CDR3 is TGTGCCAGTAGTGATGACGGTTATGGCTACACCTTC.

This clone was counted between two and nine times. The CDR3 is CASSSIRVTEAFF. CDR3 sequence (DNA): TGTGCCAGCAGTTCCATTCGGGTGACTGAAGCTTTCTTT. The rearrangement joins TRBV27 to TRBJ1-1; D uncertain. V lost 4 bases and J 5 bases, leaving 11 bases between the germline ends. This CDR3 contains 13 residues. Germline V gene lookup returns CDR1 MNHEY and CDR2 SMNVEV (reference sequence).

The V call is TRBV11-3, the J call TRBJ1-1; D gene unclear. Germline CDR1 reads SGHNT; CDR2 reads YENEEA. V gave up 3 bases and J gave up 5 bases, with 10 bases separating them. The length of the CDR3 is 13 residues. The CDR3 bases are TGTGCCAGCAGCTTTGCAGGCGGTACTGAAGCTTTCTTT. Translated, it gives CASSFAGGTEAFF.

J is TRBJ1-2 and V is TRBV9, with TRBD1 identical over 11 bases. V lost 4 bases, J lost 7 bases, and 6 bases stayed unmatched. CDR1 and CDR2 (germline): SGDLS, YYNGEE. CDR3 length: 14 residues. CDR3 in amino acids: CASSQEGTGGGYTF. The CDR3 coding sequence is TGTGCCAGCAGCCAAGAAGGGACAGGGGGTGGCTACACCTTC.

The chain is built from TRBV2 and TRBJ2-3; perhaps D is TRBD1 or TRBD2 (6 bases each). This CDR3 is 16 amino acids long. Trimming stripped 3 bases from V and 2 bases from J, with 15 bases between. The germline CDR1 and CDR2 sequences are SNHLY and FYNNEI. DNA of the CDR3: TGTGCCAGCAGTGACCCGGAGGGGGGTCCCACAGATACGCAGTATTTT. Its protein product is CASSDPEGGPTDTQYF.

Written as DNA, the CDR3 is TGTGCCAGCAGCTGGACACGGGACACCTACGAGCAGTACTTC. As protein: CASSWTRDTYEQYF. The V gene is TRBV25-1, the J gene TRBJ2-7; TRBD1 is a possible D gene (6 bases). V was trimmed by 6 bases and J by 2 bases, leaving 14 bases between them. The CDR3 has 14 residues. Germline values: CDR1 MGHDK, CDR2 SYGVNS.

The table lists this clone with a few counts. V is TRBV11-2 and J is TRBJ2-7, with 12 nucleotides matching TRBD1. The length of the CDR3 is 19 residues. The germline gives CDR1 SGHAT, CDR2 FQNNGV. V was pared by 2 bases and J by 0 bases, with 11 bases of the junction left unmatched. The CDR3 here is CASSLFRDRGPSGSYEQYF. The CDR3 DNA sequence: TGTGCCAGCAGCTTATTCCGGGACAGGGGGCCCAGCGGCTCCTACGAGCAGTACTTC.